This T cell receptor (beta chain) appears in the sequencing data of a study of OX40 agonist ivuxolimab in advanced cancers. Background on the whole study: Ivuxolimab was a fully human IgG2 agonistic monoclonal antibody targeting the costimulatory receptor OX40 (CD134). Intravenous ivuxolimab was administered to patients every 2 weeks at six dose levels: 0.01, 0.1, 0.3, 1.5, 3 and 10 mg/kg. Of the 50 or so patients in dose escalation, about 20 had hepatocellular carcinoma, some 15 had melanoma, 9 had renal cell carcinoma and 9 had head and neck cancer. In the dose-escalation cohort, approximately 80% of patients were male, and the mean age was approximately 60 years with a range of roughly 20 to 85. Patients were allowed to have had prior anti-PD-1, anti-PD-L1 or anti-CTLA-4 therapy, and 40% to 45% of the dose-escalation patients had been treated with checkpoint inhibitors. Partial responses occurred in three dose-escalation patients: two with cutaneous melanoma and one with hepatocellular carcinoma. The point of sequencing TCRbeta in the periphery was to test whether ivuxolimab changed TCR sequence diversity and drove clonal T-cell expansion. The monotherapy dose-escalation portion (N ≈ 50 patients) of the phase I ivuxolimab trial is reported in the paper.

Genomic DNA was extracted from sorted cells for sequencing of the TCRbeta CDR3 region. The immunoSEQ Assay was used for sequencing of TCRbeta CDR3 regions. Held by TCRdb, this immuneACCESS table contains in-frame sequences only and omits some clones. Under half of the omission traces to an unresolved V gene where checked; the cause of the rest is unknown. Here the sample has roughly 90,000 clones; 75% to 95% occur a single time. 8.7% of the sample is held by the ten biggest clonotypes. Notes on this clone: The antigen this receptor binds is unknown. The sample holds no much larger clone one base away, and base qualities are not on file.

Relative to germline, V is 5 bases shorter and J is 0 bases shorter, with 16 bases between their ends. CDR1 and CDR2, per the germline V gene, are MGHRA and YSYEKL. There are 16 amino acids in the CDR3, from cysteine to phenylalanine inclusive. The kept DNA is CDR3 alone, 48 bases in frame from the first base. What the research found in general, with its limitations: The antigen specificity of the peripheral T cells that underwent clonal expansion was not determined. Low levels of normalized T-cell clonal expansion were also shown by some nonresponding patients. At doses of 0.1 to 3.0 mg/kg, clonal expansion of both CD4+ and CD8+ blood T cells was observed from baseline to week 6. In partial responders in the 0.1-3.0 mg/kg groups, normalized peripheral clonal expansion was found to be among the lowest, especially among CD8+ T cells. On average, CD8+ T cells showed more expanded clones than CD4+ T cells after ivuxolimab.

The trial excluded patients who had a history of autoimmune disease or were on systemic immunosuppression. Peripheral blood for TCR sequencing was drawn from every dose cohort at baseline, at cycle 4 day 1 and at cycle 7 day 1. The samples were drawn from a first-in-human, open-label, multicenter phase I dose-escalation trial of ivuxolimab. Adults with locally advanced or metastatic melanoma, renal cell, hepatocellular, or head and neck squamous cell carcinoma were enrolled in the trial. Before TCR sequencing, CD4+ T cells and CD8+ T cells from peripheral blood were sorted into separate populations.

Sample: CD4+ or CD8+ T cells sorted from blood, taken in a trial of the OX40 agonist ivuxolimab. The sequence came from an adult with an advanced solid tumor such as melanoma, head and neck, liver or kidney cancer. This sequence uses TRBV4-1 and TRBJ1-1, with the D segment identity uncertain. CDR3 reads: CASSRMVRAMNTEAFF. In nucleotide form, the sequence is TGCGCCAGCAGCAGAATGGTCCGGGCTATGAACACTGAAGCTTTCTTT.